A selection of T cell receptor beta chains follows, all from one sample in a study of glioma-infiltrating T cells. TCRdb processed the multiplex PCR reads anew with MiXCR; each CDR3 protein has one entry. The sample holds fewer than 500,000 distinct CDR3 sequences; roughly two fifths are singletons and the top ten take more than 10%. Sequenced: glioma tissue, nonneoplastic brain tissue, or PBMCs (not recorded which). Receptor source: a human donor with low-grade glioma or glioblastoma, undergoing nonglioma brain surgery, or in good health (not recorded which). CDR3s include the opening cysteine and the closing phenylalanine or tryptophan. The D gene is left open where the match is weak. Only some rows state a clone size, as once, few, many or a class for expanded clones.

CDR3 protein	CDR3 DNA	J gene	clone size	V gene	D gene
CSARKQGSYQPQHF	TGCAGTGCTAGAAAACAGGGTTCCTATCAGCCCCAGCATTTT	TRBJ1-5	-	TRBV20-1	-
CASSLEQGSQPQHF	TGCGCCAGCAGCTTGGAGCAGGGGAGTCAGCCCCAGCATTTT	TRBJ1-5	-	TRBV5-1	-
CSSKAGELYSYEQYF	TGCAGTTCGAAAGCAGGGGAGCTATACTCCTACGAGCAGTACTTC	TRBJ2-7	many	TRBV20-1	-
CASTPNYALGYEQYF	TGTGCCAGCACCCCAAATTACGCGTTGGGGTACGAGCAGTACTTC	TRBJ2-7	few	TRBV6-2/TRBV6-3	-
CAISESIQETQYF	TGTGCCATCAGTGAGAGCATCCAAGAGACCCAGTACTTC	TRBJ2-5	-	TRBV10-3	-
CASSFISGEKLFF	TGTGCCAGCAGCTTTATCTCGGGAGAAAAACTGTTTTTT	TRBJ1-4	-	TRBV7-2	-
CASSLGNQGLDEQYF	TGTGCCAGCAGCTTAGGCAACCAGGGGCTGGACGAGCAGTACTTC	TRBJ2-7	-	TRBV7-2	-
CASSEIGGGDTEAFF	TGTGCCAGCAGTGAAATAGGGGGAGGAGACACTGAAGCTTTCTTT	TRBJ1-1	many	TRBV2	-
CASSFGQTTSTDTQYF	TGTGCCAGCAGTTTCGGGCAGACAACTAGCACAGATACGCAGTATTTT	TRBJ2-3	many	TRBV28	-
CASSPAPQMHIQYF	TGTGCCAGCAGCCCGGCTCCCCAAATGCACATTCAGTACTTC	TRBJ2-4	many	TRBV4-2	-
CASSLGLVGGAETQYF	TGTGCCAGCAGCTTAGGCCTGGTTGGGGGAGCGGAGACCCAGTACTTC	TRBJ2-5	few	TRBV7-9	-
CASSFAPRRAETQFF	TGTGCCAGCAGTTTTGCCCCCCGGAGGGCAGAGACCCAGTTCTTC	TRBJ2-1	-	TRBV28	-
CASSYGKLAGATDTQYF	TGTGCCAGCAGTTACGGGAAGCTAGCGGGAGCCACAGATACGCAGTATTTT	TRBJ2-3	-	TRBV6-2/TRBV6-3	TRBD2
CVSAPGTAYNKQFF	TGTGTCAGTGCCCCCGGGACAGCCTACAATAAGCAGTTCTTC	TRBJ2-1	-	TRBV2	TRBD1
CASSATGTKNTEAFF	TGTGCCAGCAGCGCCACCGGGACGAAGAACACTGAAGCTTTCTTT	TRBJ1-1	-	TRBV7-3	-
CASSLDPGANVLTF	TGTGCCAGCAGCTTAGATCCCGGGGCCAACGTCCTGACTTTC	TRBJ2-6	few	TRBV7-6	-
CASSLEGATGELFF	TGCGCCAGCAGCTTGGAGGGGGCCACCGGGGAGCTGTTTTTT	TRBJ2-2	few	TRBV5-1	TRBD1
CSARAGTSGRGEQYF	TGCAGTGCTAGAGCAGGGACTAGCGGGAGAGGAGAGCAGTACTTC	TRBJ2-7	-	TRBV20-1	TRBD2
CATSRDIQDTEAFF	TGTGCCACCAGCAGAGATATACAGGACACTGAAGCTTTCTTT	TRBJ1-1	few	TRBV15	-
CASSQEYVGDDEQFF	TGTGCCAGCAGCCAAGAGTACGTAGGGGACGATGAGCAGTTCTTC	TRBJ2-1	-	TRBV3-1	-
CASSPGCRDRVGDKQFF	TGTGCCAGCAGCCCCGGTTGCCGGGACAGGGTCGGCGATAAGCAGTTCTTC	TRBJ2-1	-	TRBV6-1	TRBD1
CASRPTGGGTEAFF	TGTGCCAGCAGACCGACAGGGGGTGGCACTGAAGCTTTCTTT	TRBJ1-1	medium-sized	TRBV28	TRBD1
CASSLGRNDQPQHF	TGTGCCAGCAGCTTAGGCAGGAACGATCAGCCCCAGCATTTT	TRBJ1-5	-	TRBV7-2	-
CASSFKQGYQETQYF	TGTGCCAGCAGTTTTAAACAGGGGTACCAAGAGACCCAGTACTTC	TRBJ2-5	many	TRBV27	TRBD1
CSAFLRASGSYNEQLF	TGCAGTGCTTTCCTCAGGGCCTCCGGTTCCTACAATGAGCAGCTCTTC	TRBJ2-1	-	TRBV20-1	-
CASSKPIRQGSTYEQYF	TGTGCCAGCAGTAAACCGATACGACAGGGGAGTACCTACGAGCAGTACTTC	TRBJ2-7	-	TRBV28	TRBD1
CASSLTVGQSNQPQHF	TGTGCCAGCAGTTTAACCGTAGGGCAGAGCAATCAGCCCCAGCATTTT	TRBJ1-5	few	TRBV28	-
CASSLDLRPSALF	TGTGCCAGCAGCTTGGATCTCCGGCCTTCAGCTTTATTT	TRBJ1-1	-	TRBV5-4	-
CASSYSGRADTQYF	TGTGCCAGCAGTTACTCTGGGAGGGCAGATACGCAGTATTTT	TRBJ2-3	few	TRBV6-6	TRBD2
CASSRRTSGRAGEETQYF	TGTGCCAGCAGCCGCCGGACTAGCGGGAGGGCCGGGGAAGAGACCCAGTACTTC	TRBJ2-5	-	TRBV7-2	TRBD2
CASSPYTATFLTDTQYF	TGTGCCAGCAGCCCCTACACGGCCACTTTTTTGACAGATACGCAGTATTTT	TRBJ2-3	-	TRBV28	-
CASSRTVLNYGYTF	TGTGCCAGCAGTCGGACAGTCTTGAACTATGGCTACACCTTC	TRBJ1-2	-	TRBV5-4	-
CASSQEMGGSPADTQYF	TGTGCCAGCAGCCAAGAAATGGGCGGGTCCCCAGCAGATACGCAGTATTTT	TRBJ2-3	few	TRBV3-1	-
CASRSGPSYEQYF	TGTGCCAGCAGAAGCGGTCCCTCCTACGAGCAGTACTTC	TRBJ2-7	-	TRBV5-4	-
CASSQLDRAEAFF	TGTGCCAGCAGCCAATTAGACAGGGCCGAAGCTTTCTTT	TRBJ1-1	few	TRBV3-1	TRBD1
CASSPPGSAGYEQYF	TGTGCCAGCAGTCCGCCTGGCAGTGCGGGCTACGAGCAGTACTTC	TRBJ2-7	few	TRBV28	-
CATSRRAGGGQYF	TGTGCCACCAGCCGGCGGGCTGGTGGGGGCCAGTACTTC	TRBJ2-4	-	TRBV15	-
CASISLGENTEAFF	TGTGCCAGCATCAGTCTAGGAGAGAACACTGAAGCTTTCTTT	TRBJ1-1	many	TRBV28	-
CSAPTDPNSPLHF	TGCAGTGCTCCGACAGATCCGAATTCACCCCTCCACTTT	TRBJ1-6	few	TRBV20-1	-
CASSQDRYSSYEQYF	TGCGCCAGCAGCCAAGACAGATATAGCTCCTACGAGCAGTACTTC	TRBJ2-7	-	TRBV4-1	-
CASSLRTGRSNQPQHF	TGTGCCAGCAGTTTGAGGACAGGACGTAGCAATCAGCCCCAGCATTTT	TRBJ1-5	many	TRBV28	TRBD1
CASSHRNLMNTEAFF	TGTGCCAGCAGCCACCGGAATCTGATGAACACTGAAGCTTTCTTT	TRBJ1-1	many	TRBV6-2/TRBV6-3	-
CASSPRGTNTEAFF	TGTGCCAGCTCCCCAAGGGGGACGAACACTGAAGCTTTCTTT	TRBJ1-1	-	TRBV18	-
CASRGQGENYGYTF	TGTGCCAGCAGGGGACAGGGTGAGAACTATGGCTACACCTTC	TRBJ1-2	many	TRBV6-2/TRBV6-3	TRBD1
CAISDSGTSYNEQFF	TGTGCCATCAGTGATTCCGGGACTAGTTACAATGAGCAGTTCTTC	TRBJ2-1	few	TRBV6-1	TRBD2
CASSYTWDPPSTEAFF	TGTGCCAGCAGTTACACCTGGGACCCCCCGAGCACTGAAGCTTTCTTT	TRBJ1-1	many	TRBV6-2/TRBV6-3	-
CSAREVSTGELFF	TGCAGTGCTAGAGAGGTCAGCACCGGGGAGCTGTTTTTT	TRBJ2-2	-	TRBV20-1	-